The table lists the clone carrying this TCR beta chain with a few counts. These data are taken from a study of blood T cells in healthy people across ages. Primed by a sample-barcoded 5' primer and a J-beta primer mix, a second PCR proceeded for about 6 to 12 cycles. TCRdb re-called the 5' RACE reads through MiXCR, storing one row per CDR3 protein. The table lists approximately 800,000 distinct CDR3 sequences, around 25% of them singletons. From germline, CDR1 is SQVTM and CDR2 ANQGSEA. V was cut by 7 bases and J by 2 bases, with 13 bases left in between. The CDR3 is 13 residues long. The data also belong to a second study, concerning T cells of mothers and their children.

The origin of this receptor is a boy between 10 and 17 years old in good health. Sample: blood. The chain joins TRBV29-1 to TRBJ2-3, with D tentatively TRBD1 or TRBD2 (5 bases each). This CDR3 reads CSAPGRDTDTQYF. DNA for the CDR3: TGCAGCGCCCCGGGACGAGACACAGATACGCAGTATTTT.